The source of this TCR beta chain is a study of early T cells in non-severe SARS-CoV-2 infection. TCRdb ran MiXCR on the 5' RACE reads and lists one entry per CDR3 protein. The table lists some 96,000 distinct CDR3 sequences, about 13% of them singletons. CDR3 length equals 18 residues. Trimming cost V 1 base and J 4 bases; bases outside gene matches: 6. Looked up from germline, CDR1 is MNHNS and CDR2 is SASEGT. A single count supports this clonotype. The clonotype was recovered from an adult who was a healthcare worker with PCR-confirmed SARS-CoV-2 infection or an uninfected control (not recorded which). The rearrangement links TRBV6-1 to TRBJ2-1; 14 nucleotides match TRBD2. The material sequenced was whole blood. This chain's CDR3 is CASSEGAGLAGEYNEQFF. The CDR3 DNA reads TGTGCCAGCAGTGAAGGTGCGGGACTAGCGGGGGAGTACAATGAGCAGTTCTTC.